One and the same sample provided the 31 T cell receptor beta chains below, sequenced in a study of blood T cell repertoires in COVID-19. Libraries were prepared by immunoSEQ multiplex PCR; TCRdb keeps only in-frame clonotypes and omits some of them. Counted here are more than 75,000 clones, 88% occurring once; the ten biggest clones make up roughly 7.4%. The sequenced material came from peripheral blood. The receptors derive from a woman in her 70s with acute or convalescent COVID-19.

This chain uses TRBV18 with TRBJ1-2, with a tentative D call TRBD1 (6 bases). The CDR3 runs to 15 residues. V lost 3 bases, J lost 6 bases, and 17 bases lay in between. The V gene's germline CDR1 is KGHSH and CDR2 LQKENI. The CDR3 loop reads CASSPEQGEADGYTF. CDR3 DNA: TGTGCCAGCTCACCTGAACAGGGAGAGGCGGATGGCTACACCTTC.

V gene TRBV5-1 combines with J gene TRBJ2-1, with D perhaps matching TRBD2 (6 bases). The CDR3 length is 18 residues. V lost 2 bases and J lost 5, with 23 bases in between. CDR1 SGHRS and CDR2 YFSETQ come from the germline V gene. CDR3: CASSFPYLPTGVHNEQFF. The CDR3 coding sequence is TGCGCCAGCAGCTTTCCGTACCTCCCAACGGGAGTGCACAATGAGCAGTTCTTC.

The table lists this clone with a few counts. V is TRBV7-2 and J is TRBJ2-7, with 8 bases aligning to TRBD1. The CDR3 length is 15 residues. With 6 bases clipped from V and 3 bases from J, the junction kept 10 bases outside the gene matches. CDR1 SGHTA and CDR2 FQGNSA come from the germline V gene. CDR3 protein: CASRSDRVRVYEQYF. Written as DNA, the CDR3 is TGTGCCAGCAGATCGGACAGGGTGAGAGTCTACGAGCAGTACTTC.

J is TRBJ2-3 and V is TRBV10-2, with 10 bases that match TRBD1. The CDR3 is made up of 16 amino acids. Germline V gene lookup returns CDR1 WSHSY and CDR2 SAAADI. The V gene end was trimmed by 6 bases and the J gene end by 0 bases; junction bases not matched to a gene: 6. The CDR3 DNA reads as TGCGCCAGCAGCTACGGACAGGGGGAGAGCACAGATACGCAGTATTTT. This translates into CASSYGQGESTDTQYF.

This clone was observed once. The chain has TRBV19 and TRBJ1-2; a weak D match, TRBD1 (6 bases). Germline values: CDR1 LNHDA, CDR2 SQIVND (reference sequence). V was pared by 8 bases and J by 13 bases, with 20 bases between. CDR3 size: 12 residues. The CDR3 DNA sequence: TGTGCCAGTGTTGGGATCAGGGGCCCCGGCACCTTC. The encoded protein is CASVGIRGPGTF.

The CDR3 DNA sequence: TGCAGCTGCGCCGTAGTGACCGGGGAGCTGTTTTTT. Protein product: CSCAVVTGELFF. This sequence joins TRBV29-1 and TRBJ2-2, with no clear D. The CDR3 runs 12 residues. Per the germline V gene, CDR1 is SQVTM and CDR2 is ANQGSEA. V lost 8 bases and J lost 5, with 12 bases in between.

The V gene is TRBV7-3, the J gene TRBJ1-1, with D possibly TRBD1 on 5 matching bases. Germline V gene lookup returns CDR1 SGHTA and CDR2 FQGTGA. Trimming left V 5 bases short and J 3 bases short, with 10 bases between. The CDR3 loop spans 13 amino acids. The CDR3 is CASSHGGDTEAFF. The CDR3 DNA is TGTGCCAGCAGCCATGGGGGGGACACTGAAGCTTTCTTT.

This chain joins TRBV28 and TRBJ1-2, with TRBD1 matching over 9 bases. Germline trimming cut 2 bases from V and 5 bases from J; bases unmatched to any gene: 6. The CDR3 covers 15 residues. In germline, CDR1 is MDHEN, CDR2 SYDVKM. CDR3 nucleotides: TGTGCCAGCAGTTTAGCGGGACAGGGCATATATGGCTACACCTTC. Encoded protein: CASSLAGQGIYGYTF.

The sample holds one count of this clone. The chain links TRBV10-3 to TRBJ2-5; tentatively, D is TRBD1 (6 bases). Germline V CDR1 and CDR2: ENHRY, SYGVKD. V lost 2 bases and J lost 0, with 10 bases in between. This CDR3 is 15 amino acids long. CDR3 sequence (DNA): TGTGCCATCAGTGAGCGGGACAAGTACCAAGAGACCCAGTACTTC. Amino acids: CAISERDKYQETQYF.

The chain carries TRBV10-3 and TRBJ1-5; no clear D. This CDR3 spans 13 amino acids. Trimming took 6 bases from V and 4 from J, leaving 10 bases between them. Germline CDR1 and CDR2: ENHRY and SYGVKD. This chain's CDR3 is CAISQAQNQPQHF. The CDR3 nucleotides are TGTGCCATCAGCCAGGCTCAAAATCAGCCCCAGCATTTT.

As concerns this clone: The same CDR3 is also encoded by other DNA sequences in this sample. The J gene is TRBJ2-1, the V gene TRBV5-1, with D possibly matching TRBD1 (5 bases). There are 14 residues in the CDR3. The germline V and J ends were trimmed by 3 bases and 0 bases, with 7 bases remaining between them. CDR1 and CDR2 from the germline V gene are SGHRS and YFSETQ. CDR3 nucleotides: TGCGCCAGCAGCTCAGACAGCTCCTACAATGAGCAGTTCTTC. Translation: CASSSDSSYNEQFF.

The CDR3 DNA follows: TGTGCCAGCAGTTTAGTCAATGTGGGCCGATTCGATGGCTACACCTTC. As protein: CASSLVNVGRFDGYTF. The rearrangement links TRBV28 to TRBJ1-2; D gene ambiguous. V was cut by 2 bases and J by 6 bases, with 19 bases left in between. CDR1 is MDHEN and CDR2 is SYDVKM in the germline V gene. The CDR3 is 16 amino acids.

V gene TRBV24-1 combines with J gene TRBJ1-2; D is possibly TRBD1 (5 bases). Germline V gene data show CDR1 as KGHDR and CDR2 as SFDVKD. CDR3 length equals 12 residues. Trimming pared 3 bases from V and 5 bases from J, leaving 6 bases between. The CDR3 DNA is TGTGCCACCAGTGATGCAGGGTATGGCTACACCTTC. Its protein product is CATSDAGYGYTF.

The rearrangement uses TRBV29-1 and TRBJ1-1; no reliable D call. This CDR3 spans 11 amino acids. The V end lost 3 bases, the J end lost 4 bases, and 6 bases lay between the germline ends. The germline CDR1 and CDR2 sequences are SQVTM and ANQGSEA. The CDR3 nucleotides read TGCAGCGTTGATTCAGGCACTGAAGCTTTCTTT. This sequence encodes CSVDSGTEAFF. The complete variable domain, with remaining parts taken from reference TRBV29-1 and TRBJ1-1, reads SAVISQKPSRDICQRGTSLTIQCQVDSQVTMMFWYRQQPGQSLTLIATANQGSEATYESGFVIDKFPISRPNLTFSTLTVSNMSPEDSSIYLCSVDSGTEAFFGQGTRLTVV.

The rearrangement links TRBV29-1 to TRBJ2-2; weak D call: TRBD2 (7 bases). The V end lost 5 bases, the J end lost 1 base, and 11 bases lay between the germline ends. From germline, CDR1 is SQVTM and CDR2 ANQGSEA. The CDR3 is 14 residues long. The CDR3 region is CSVRGGRNTGELFF. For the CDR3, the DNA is TGCAGCGTTAGGGGGGGTCGGAACACCGGGGAGCTGTTTTTT.

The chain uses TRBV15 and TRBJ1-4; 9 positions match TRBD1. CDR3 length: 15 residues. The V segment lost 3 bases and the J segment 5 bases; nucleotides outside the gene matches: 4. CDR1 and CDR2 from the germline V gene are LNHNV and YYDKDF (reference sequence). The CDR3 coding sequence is TGTGCCACCAGCAGCCCCGGGACAGGGAATGAAAAACTGTTTTTT. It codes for CATSSPGTGNEKLFF.

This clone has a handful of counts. The CDR3, as DNA: TGTGCCAGCAGCGGAGGACAGGGGGCGCCTGGCGGGGAGCTGTTTTTT. Translated: CASSGGQGAPGGELFF. The rearrangement joins TRBV5-4 to TRBJ2-2; 11 nucleotides align to TRBD1. From germline, CDR1 is SGHNT and CDR2 YYREEE (reference sequence). Germline trimming cut 4 bases from V and 7 bases from J; bases unmatched to any gene: 9. The CDR3 extends over 16 amino acids.

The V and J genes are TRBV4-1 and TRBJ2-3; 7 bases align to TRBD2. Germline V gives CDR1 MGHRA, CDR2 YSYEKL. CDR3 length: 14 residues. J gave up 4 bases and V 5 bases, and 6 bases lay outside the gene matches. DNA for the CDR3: TGCGCCAGCAGCTGGGGCCTAGCGGCAGATACGCAGTATTTT. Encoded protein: CASSWGLAADTQYF.

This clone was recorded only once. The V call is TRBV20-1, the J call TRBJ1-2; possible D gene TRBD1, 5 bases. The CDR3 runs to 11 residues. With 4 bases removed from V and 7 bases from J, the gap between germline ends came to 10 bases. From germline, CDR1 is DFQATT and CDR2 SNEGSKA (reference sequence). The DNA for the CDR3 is TGCAGTGCTATCTGGGGCTTTGGCTACACCTTC. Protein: CSAIWGFGYTF.

This chain's CDR3 is CASSPLLAPNYNEQFF. DNA of the CDR3: TGTGCCAGCTCACCACTACTAGCGCCCAACTACAATGAGCAGTTCTTC. The V and J genes are TRBV18 and TRBJ2-1, with 7 bases that match TRBD2. Germline assignment: CDR1 KGHSH and CDR2 LQKENI. V shed 1 base, J shed 3 bases, and the junction held 6 bases outside the gene matches. The CDR3 contains 16 residues.

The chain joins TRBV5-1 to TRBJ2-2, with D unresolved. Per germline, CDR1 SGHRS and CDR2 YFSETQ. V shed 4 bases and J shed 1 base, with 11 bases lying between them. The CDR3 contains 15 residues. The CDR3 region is CASSPSSGNTGELFF. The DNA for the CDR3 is TGCGCCAGCAGCCCGTCCTCAGGGAACACCGGGGAGCTGTTTTTT. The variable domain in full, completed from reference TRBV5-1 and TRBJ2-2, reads KAGVTQTPRYLIKTRGQQVTLSCSPISGHRSVSWYQQTPGQGLQFLFEYFSETQRNKGNFPGRFSGRQFSNSRSEMNVSTLELGDSALYLCASSPSSGNTGELFFGEGSRLTVL.

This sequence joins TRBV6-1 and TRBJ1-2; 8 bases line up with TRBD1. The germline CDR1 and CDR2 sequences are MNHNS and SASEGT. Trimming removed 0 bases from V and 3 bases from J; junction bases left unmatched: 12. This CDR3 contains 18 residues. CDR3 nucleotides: TGTGCCAGCAGTGAAGCCCGGACAGGGAGCCCCAACGACTATGGCTACACCTTC. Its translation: CASSEARTGSPNDYGYTF.

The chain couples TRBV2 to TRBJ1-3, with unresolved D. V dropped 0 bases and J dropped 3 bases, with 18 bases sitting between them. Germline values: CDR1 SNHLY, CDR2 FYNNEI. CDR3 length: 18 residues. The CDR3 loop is CASSEALRPAGGGNTIYF. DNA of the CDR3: TGTGCCAGCAGTGAAGCGCTTCGACCAGCCGGAGGTGGAAACACCATATATTTT.

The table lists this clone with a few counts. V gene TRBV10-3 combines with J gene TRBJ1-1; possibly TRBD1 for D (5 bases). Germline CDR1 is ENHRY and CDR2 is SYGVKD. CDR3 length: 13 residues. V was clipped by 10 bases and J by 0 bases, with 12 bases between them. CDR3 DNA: TGTGCCACAGGGAGGCAGATGAACACTGAAGCTTTCTTT. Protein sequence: CATGRQMNTEAFF.

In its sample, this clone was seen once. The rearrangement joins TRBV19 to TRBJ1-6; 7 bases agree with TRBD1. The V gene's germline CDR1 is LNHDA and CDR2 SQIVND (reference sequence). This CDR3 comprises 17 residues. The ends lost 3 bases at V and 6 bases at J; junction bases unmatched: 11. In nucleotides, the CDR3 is TGTGCCAGTAGTATCCGACAGGGTAGGGGTAGTAATTCACCCCTCCACTTT. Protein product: CASSIRQGRGSNSPLHF.

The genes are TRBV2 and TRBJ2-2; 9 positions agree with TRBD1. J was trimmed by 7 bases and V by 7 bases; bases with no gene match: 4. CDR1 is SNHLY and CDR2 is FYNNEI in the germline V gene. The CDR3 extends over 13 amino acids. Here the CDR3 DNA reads TGTGCCAGCAAGACAGGGGGTGACGGGGAGCTGTTTTTT. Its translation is CASKTGGDGELFF. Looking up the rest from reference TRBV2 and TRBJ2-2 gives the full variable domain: EPEVTQTPSHQVTQMGQEVILRCVPISNHLYFYWYRQILGQKVEFLVSFYNNEISEKSEIFDDQFSVERPDGSNFTLKIRSTKLEDSAMYFCASKTGGDGELFFGEGSRLTVL.

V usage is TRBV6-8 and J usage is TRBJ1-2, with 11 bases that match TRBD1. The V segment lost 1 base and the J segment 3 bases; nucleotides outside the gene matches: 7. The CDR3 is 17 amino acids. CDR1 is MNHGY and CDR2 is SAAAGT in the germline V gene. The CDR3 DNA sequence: TGTGCCAGCAGTTACTGGGACAGGGGGATGGTACACTATGGCTACACCTTC. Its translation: CASSYWDRGMVHYGYTF.

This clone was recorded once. CDR3 loop: CASSENRGTGVSEAFF. CDR3 in DNA: TGTGCCAGCAGTGAGAACCGGGGGACAGGGGTTTCTGAAGCTTTCTTT. V gene TRBV6-1 combines with J gene TRBJ1-1; 10 bases are shared with TRBD1. Germline V gene sequence: CDR1 MNHNS, CDR2 SASEGT. This CDR3 contains 16 residues. With V trimmed by 3 bases and J by 6 bases, 10 bases remained unmatched.

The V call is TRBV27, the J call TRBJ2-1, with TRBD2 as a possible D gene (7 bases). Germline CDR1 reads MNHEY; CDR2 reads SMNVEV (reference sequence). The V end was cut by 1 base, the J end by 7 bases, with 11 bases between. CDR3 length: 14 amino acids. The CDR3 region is CASSLLGGVNEQFF. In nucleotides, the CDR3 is TGTGCCAGCAGTTTATTAGGGGGGGTTAATGAGCAGTTCTTC.

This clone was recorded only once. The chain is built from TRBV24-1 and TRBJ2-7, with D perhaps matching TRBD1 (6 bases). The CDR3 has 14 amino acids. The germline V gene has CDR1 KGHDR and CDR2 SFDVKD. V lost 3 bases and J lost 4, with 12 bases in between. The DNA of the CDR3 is TGTGCCACCAGTGATAGGGGGAACTGGTACGAGCAGTACTTC. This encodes CATSDRGNWYEQYF.

The chain's CDR3 is CASSSSDTQYF. CDR3 DNA: TGTGCCAGCAGTTCTTCCGATACGCAGTATTTT. This sequence joins TRBV6-2 or TRBV6-3 and TRBJ2-3; D unclear. The V and J ends lost 4 bases and 6 bases respectively, with 5 bases between them. Germline V gene sequence: CDR1 MNHEY, CDR2 SVGEGT. The CDR3 sequence is 11 residues long.